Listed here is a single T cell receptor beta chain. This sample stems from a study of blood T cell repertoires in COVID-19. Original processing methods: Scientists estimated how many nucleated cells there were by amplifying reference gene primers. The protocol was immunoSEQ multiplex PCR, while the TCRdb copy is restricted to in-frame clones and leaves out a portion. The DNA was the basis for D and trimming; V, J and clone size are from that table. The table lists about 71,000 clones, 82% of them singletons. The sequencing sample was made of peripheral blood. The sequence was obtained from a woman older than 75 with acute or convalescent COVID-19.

In DNA, the CDR3 is TGTGCCAGCAGCCCGCTGGCCAGGCCTCAAGAGACCCAGTACTTC. Residues: CASSPLARPQETQYF. The V call is TRBV7-2, the J call TRBJ2-5; D gene ambiguous. In germline, CDR1 is SGHTA, CDR2 FQGNSA. The CDR3 runs 15 residues. Trimming cost V 5 bases and J 2 bases, with 15 bases left between them.